Below, 2 T cell receptor beta chains from the same sample are listed, as sequenced in a study of blood T cell repertoires in COVID-19. The protocol was immunoSEQ multiplex PCR, while the TCRdb copy is restricted to in-frame clones and leaves out a portion. The profile shows 150,000 to 160,000 clones, more than 85% of them singletons. Sequencing used peripheral blood. The receptors were gathered from a woman between 65 and 79 years old with acute or convalescent COVID-19.

The rearrangement links TRBV5-8 to TRBJ1-1, with 7 nucleotides matching TRBD1. CDR3 size: 14 residues. With V trimmed by 3 bases and J by 0 bases, 2 bases remained unmatched. Germline CDR1 reads SGHTS; CDR2 reads YDEGEE. Written as DNA, the CDR3 is TGTGCCAGCAGCTGGGGACAGATGAACACTGAAGCTTTCTTT. It specifies CASSWGQMNTEAFF.

The chain employs TRBV6-2 or TRBV6-3 and TRBJ2-3; 15 bases map to TRBD2. V was pared by 0 bases and J by 6 bases, with 7 bases of the junction left unmatched. This CDR3 has 18 residues. Germline loops: CDR1 MNHEY, CDR2 SVGEGT. CDR3 coding DNA: TGTGCCAGCAGTTACTCGAAAGGACTAGCGGGGGGGTTGGATACGCAGTATTTT. Amino acids: CASSYSKGLAGGLDTQYF.